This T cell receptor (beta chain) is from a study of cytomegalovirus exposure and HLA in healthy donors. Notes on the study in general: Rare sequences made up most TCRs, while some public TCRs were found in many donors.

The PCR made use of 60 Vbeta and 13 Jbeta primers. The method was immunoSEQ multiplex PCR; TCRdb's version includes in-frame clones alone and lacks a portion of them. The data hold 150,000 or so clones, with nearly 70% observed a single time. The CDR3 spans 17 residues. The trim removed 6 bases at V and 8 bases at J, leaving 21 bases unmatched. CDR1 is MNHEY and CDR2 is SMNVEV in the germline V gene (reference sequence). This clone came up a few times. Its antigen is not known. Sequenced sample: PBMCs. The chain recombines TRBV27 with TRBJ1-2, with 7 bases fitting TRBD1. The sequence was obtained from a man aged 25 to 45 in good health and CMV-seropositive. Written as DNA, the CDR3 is TGTGCCAGCAGGCCCACAGGGGTGGGCCTTAGAGGAGGAGGCTACACCTTC. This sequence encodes CASRPTGVGLRGGGYTF.